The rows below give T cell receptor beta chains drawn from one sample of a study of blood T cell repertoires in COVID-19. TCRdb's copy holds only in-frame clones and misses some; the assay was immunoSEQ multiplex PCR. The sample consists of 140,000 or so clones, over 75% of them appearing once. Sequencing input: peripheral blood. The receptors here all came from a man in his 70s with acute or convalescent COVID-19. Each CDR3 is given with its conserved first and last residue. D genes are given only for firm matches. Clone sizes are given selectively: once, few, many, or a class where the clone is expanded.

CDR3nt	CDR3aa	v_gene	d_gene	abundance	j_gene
TGTGCCAGCAGCCTGGATACAGAGACCGGGGAGCTGTTTTTT	CASSLDTETGELFF	TRBV2	-	-	TRBJ2-2
TGCGCCAGCAGCTTGGCCGGGACAGAAACTAATGAAAAACTGTTTTTT	CASSLAGTETNEKLFF	TRBV5-1	TRBD1	-	TRBJ1-4
TGTGCCAGCAGTTTGGGGACAGGGGGTTTGACACCCCTCCACTTT	CASSLGTGGLTPLHF	TRBV27	TRBD1	once	TRBJ1-6
TGTGCCAGCAGACCACAGGAACTGCGAGGCTACACCTTC	CASRPQELRGYTF	TRBV6-5	-	-	TRBJ1-2
TGTGCCTGGAGTGCCGGACAGACGAAAGCTTTCTTT	CAWSAGQTKAFF	TRBV30	-	-	TRBJ1-1
TGTGCCAGCAGCTTTGTTAGCGGGAGGGACAACACCGGGGAGCTGTTTTTT	CASSFVSGRDNTGELFF	TRBV7-8	TRBD2	-	TRBJ2-2
TGTGCCAGCAGCTTTTACGGGGAAGAGTGGGGAGATACGCAGTATTTT	CASSFYGEEWGDTQYF	TRBV5-6	-	-	TRBJ2-3
TGCGCCAGCAGTTTGGATCCCGAGGGTTTCTCTGGAAACACCATATATTTT	CASSLDPEGFSGNTIYF	TRBV5-1	-	-	TRBJ1-3
TGTGCCAGCAGCGACTCCAATGAGCAGTTCTTC	CASSDSNEQFF	TRBV11-3	-	-	TRBJ2-1
TGTGCCAGCAGCCGGGCTAGCGGGGGCTACTACGAGCAGTACTTC	CASSRASGGYYEQYF	TRBV14	TRBD2	-	TRBJ2-7
TGCAGCGTTGGGGGCGAACGACAGGGGATCCAAGAGACCCAGTACTTC	CSVGGERQGIQETQYF	TRBV29-1	TRBD1	once	TRBJ2-5
TGCGCCAGCAGCTTGGTGGGAGGATTTTGGGACGGCGGCTACACCTTC	CASSLVGGFWDGGYTF	TRBV5-1	-	-	TRBJ1-2
TGTGCCAGCAGCCATACCGGGACACTTAGCAATCAGCCCCAGCATTTT	CASSHTGTLSNQPQHF	TRBV4-2	-	-	TRBJ1-5
TGCGCCAGCAGCCCTATACCACAGGGGGCGGACACCGGGGAGCTGTTTTTT	CASSPIPQGADTGELFF	TRBV5-1	TRBD1	-	TRBJ2-2
TGTGCCAGCAGTTCTCACTCACCGGGACAGCGAAGCCGGAGTAGCGAGACCCAGTACTTC	CASSSHSPGQRSRSSETQYF	TRBV2	TRBD1	-	TRBJ2-5
TGTGCCAGCAGCCTTATGCGGAACACTGAAGCTTTCTTT	CASSLMRNTEAFF	TRBV11-2	-	-	TRBJ1-1
TGTGCCAGCAGTGAATCTGGCAGGGGCTTCCAAGAGACCCAGTACTTC	CASSESGRGFQETQYF	TRBV25-1	-	-	TRBJ2-5
TGTGCCAGCAGGTCTGTACAGGTGATGAACACTGAAGCTTTCTTT	CASRSVQVMNTEAFF	TRBV7-9	-	-	TRBJ1-1
TGTGCCTGGAGTATAGGGGCCGAAGACAATGAGCAGTTCTTC	CAWSIGAEDNEQFF	TRBV30	-	-	TRBJ2-1
TGCGCCAGCAGCTTGGCATCTAGCGGGGGTCCTTCAGGGTCAGATACGCAGTATTTT	CASSLASSGGPSGSDTQYF	TRBV5-1	TRBD2	-	TRBJ2-3
TGTGCCAGCAGTGACGCAGGGGGCGAAGTCACTGAAGCTTTCTTT	CASSDAGGEVTEAFF	TRBV25-1	TRBD1	-	TRBJ1-1
TGCAGCGTTGAGGGGGACAGGGATCGGTATGGCTACACCTTC	CSVEGDRDRYGYTF	TRBV29-1	TRBD1	-	TRBJ1-2